One sample yielded the 2 T cell receptor beta chains listed below, sequenced in a study of beta chain features in type 1 diabetes. The whole isolated RNA underwent reverse transcription, so sequencing captured expressed TCRB transcripts. Sequenced by immunoSEQ multiplex PCR; TCRdb stores in-frame clones only, minus some. The sample contains about 350,000 clones, around a fifth of which appear only once. The sample was naive CD4+ T cells from blood. Receptors were obtained from a woman younger than 35 in good health.

V is TRBV10-3 and J is TRBJ2-6; 9 nucleotides line up with TRBD1. The CDR3 runs 17 residues. The germline V gene has CDR1 ENHRY and CDR2 SYGVKD. After removal of 10 bases from V and 2 bases from J, the junction contained 12 bases not matched to a gene. CDR3 in DNA: TGTGCCACCACCCCGGGGACAGGGATGGCTGGGGCCAACGTCCTGACTTTC. Its protein is CATTPGTGMAGANVLTF.

The sample holds a few counts of this clone. The chain links TRBV15 to TRBJ2-7; weak D call: TRBD1 (6 bases). CDR1 LNHNV and CDR2 YYDKDF come from the germline V gene (reference sequence). The CDR3 totals 14 residues. V was pared by 5 bases and J by 6 bases, with 17 bases between. Here the CDR3 reads CATSYRASNSEQYF. The CDR3 DNA follows: TGTGCCACCAGCTACAGGGCCTCGAACTCCGAGCAGTACTTC.